A single sample is the source of the 21 T cell receptor beta chains below, sequenced in a study of blood T cell repertoires in COVID-19. Repertoires were generated with immunoSEQ multiplex PCR, while TCRdb's copy carries only in-frame clones and drops some. The table records 220,000 or so clones, about 88% of them present only once. Material: peripheral blood. Every receptor here comes from a woman aged 45 to 65 with COVID-19, enrolled during active disease.

This chain connects TRBV11-2 to TRBJ1-6; D is possibly TRBD1 (6 bases). Trimming pared 7 bases from V and 7 bases from J, leaving 14 bases between. The CDR3 spans 14 residues. CDR1 and CDR2 (germline): SGHAT, FQNNGV. The CDR3 loop reads CASTVGTKNSPLHF. CDR3 DNA sequence: TGTGCCAGCACCGTGGGGACAAAAAATTCACCCCTCCACTTT.

The rearrangement joins TRBV7-2 to TRBJ2-1; D gene ambiguous. The germline V gene encodes CDR1 SGHTA and CDR2 FQGNSA. Trimming cost V 2 bases and J 5 bases, with 7 bases left between them. The CDR3 runs to 13 residues. The CDR3, as DNA: TGTGCCAGCAGCTTAAGCCCCCACAATGAGCAGTTCTTC. It codes for CASSLSPHNEQFF.

This clone has a single count. This chain connects TRBV5-4 to TRBJ2-3, with 7 bases lining up with TRBD1. The CDR3 contains 17 residues. After removal of 2 bases from V and 3 bases from J, the junction contained 12 bases not matched to a gene. CDR1 SGHNT and CDR2 YYREEE come from the germline V gene (reference sequence). The CDR3 here is CASSFRTGTLGTDTQYF. DNA of the CDR3: TGTGCCAGCAGCTTCAGGACAGGTACCCTCGGGACAGATACGCAGTATTTT.

This rearrangement joins TRBV12-3 or TRBV12-4 to TRBJ2-1, with a possible D match to TRBD2 (6 bases). The CDR3 is made up of 12 amino acids. Trimming removed 6 bases at V and 7 bases at J, with 10 bases between. The CDR3, as DNA: TGTGCCAGCAGACCGGAGGGGAATGAGCAGTTCTTC. Its protein product is CASRPEGNEQFF.

The rearrangement links TRBV27 to TRBJ2-5, with 8 bases aligning to TRBD1. This CDR3 contains 15 residues. The J segment lost 4 bases and the V segment lost 2 bases, leaving 6 bases of the junction unmatched. Germline CDR1 reads MNHEY; CDR2 reads SMNVEV (reference sequence). CDR3 nucleotide sequence: TGTGCCAGCAGTTTACGGCAGGGGGCGCGAGAGACCCAGTACTTC. Protein sequence: CASSLRQGARETQYF.

CDR3 coding DNA: TGTGCCAGCAGCCCCCTCCTCGGGGCGGGGAGCACAGATACGCAGTATTTT. Translating gives CASSPLLGAGSTDTQYF. The chain carries TRBV14 and TRBJ2-3, with D possibly TRBD2 on 6 matching bases. The V gene's germline CDR1 is SGHDN and CDR2 FVKESK. Trimming pared 4 bases from V and 0 bases from J, leaving 17 bases between. This CDR3 region has 17 residues.

The chain uses TRBV10-3 and TRBJ2-1; 9 bases map to TRBD2. Trimming removed 6 bases from V and 4 bases from J; junction bases left unmatched: 1. The germline CDR1 and CDR2 sequences are ENHRY and SYGVKD. This CDR3 has 13 residues. CDR3 region: CAIRAGGYNEQFF. The CDR3 DNA follows: TGTGCCATCAGAGCGGGGGGTTACAATGAGCAGTTCTTC.

The V and J genes are TRBV3-1 (or the pseudogene TRBV3-2) and TRBJ1-1, with TRBD1 matching 8 bases. The CDR3 has 16 amino acids. V shed 1 base and J 0 bases; nucleotides not matched to a gene: 4. Germline assignment: CDR1 LGHDT and CDR2 YNNKEL (reference sequence). The CDR3, as DNA: TGTGCCAGCAGCCAAGGACAGGGGTTCATGAACACTGAAGCTTTCTTT. Its protein is CASSQGQGFMNTEAFF.

The chain carries TRBV30 and TRBJ1-5; D is unresolved. In germline, CDR1 is GTSNPN, CDR2 SVGIG (reference sequence). This CDR3 has 17 amino acids. The germline V and J ends were trimmed by 3 bases and 2 bases, with 20 bases remaining between them. Written as DNA, the CDR3 is TGTGCCTGGAGCAAGGGAGCGGGAGTTTTGGGCAATCAGCCCCAGCATTTT. Amino acid sequence: CAWSKGAGVLGNQPQHF.

The genes are TRBV7-9 and TRBJ2-2, with 8 bases identical to TRBD1. After removal of 5 bases from V and 5 bases from J, the junction contained 7 bases not matched to a gene. Germline CDR1 SEHNR, CDR2 FQNEAQ (reference sequence). CDR3 size: 15 residues. The CDR3 DNA follows: TGTGCCAGCAGCCTAGGACAGGGTACGACCGGGGAGCTGTTTTTT. It yields the protein CASSLGQGTTGELFF.

The chain uses TRBV2 and TRBJ2-7; 7 nucleotides agree with TRBD1. CDR1 is SNHLY, CDR2 FYNNEI, per germline. Trimming at V came to 10 bases and at J to 0 bases, leaving 9 bases not matched to a gene. The CDR3 length is 14 residues. As DNA, the CDR3 is TGTGCCACTTCACGAGACAGGGCCTCCTACGAGCAGTACGTC. Translation gives CATSRDRASYEQYV.

The gene calls are TRBV11-2 and TRBJ2-3; 9 positions match TRBD2. Germline trimming cut 1 base from V and 6 bases from J; bases unmatched to any gene: 5. The CDR3 covers 15 residues. Per the germline V gene, CDR1 is SGHAT and CDR2 is FQNNGV. The CDR3 DNA follows: TGTGCCAGCAGCTTAGGGGGGACTAGCAGGGATACGCAGTATTTT. This translates into CASSLGGTSRDTQYF.

This CDR3 reads CASGPGEQYF. The CDR3 bases are TGTGCCAGCGGCCCAGGGGAGCAGTACTTC. The chain has TRBV28 and TRBJ2-7; D might be TRBD1 (5 bases). This CDR3 spans 10 amino acids. CDR1 is MDHEN and CDR2 is SYDVKM in the germline V gene. V lost 8 bases to trimming and J lost 7 bases, with 9 bases between them.

The CDR3 bases are TGTGCCAGAAGCTTGGGCCTTCGTCAGGGAAGCGTTGGCTACACCTTC. Translating gives CARSLGLRQGSVGYTF. The J gene is TRBJ1-2, the V gene TRBV5-3; the D gene is possibly TRBD1 (5 bases). TRBV5-3 belongs to the ORF category, with a function that is uncertain. With 0 bases removed from V and 7 bases from J, the gap between germline ends came to 19 bases. This CDR3 comprises 16 residues.

The J gene is TRBJ2-7, the V gene TRBV6-6; TRBD1 aligns across 10 bases. With 7 bases clipped from V and 6 bases from J, the junction kept 6 bases outside the gene matches. The CDR3 is 13 residues long. CDR1 is MNHNY and CDR2 is SVGAGI in the germline V gene (reference sequence). CDR3 in amino acids: CASIGTGVGEQYF. The CDR3 nucleotides are TGTGCCAGCATCGGGACAGGGGTAGGCGAGCAGTACTTC.

V is TRBV10-3 and J is TRBJ1-2; the match to TRBD1 covers 8 bases. Germline V lookup: CDR1 ENHRY, CDR2 SYGVKD. Trimming removed 8 bases from V and 7 bases from J; junction bases left unmatched: 12. The CDR3 has 14 residues. In DNA form, the CDR3 reads TGTGCCATCCCCGATAAGGACAGGGTGCTTGGCTACACCTTC. The encoded protein is CAIPDKDRVLGYTF.

CDR3 DNA: TGTGCCAGCAGCCTCGGACAGGGAGGCAACGAGCAGTACTTC. It translates to CASSLGQGGNEQYF. This sequence joins TRBV27 and TRBJ2-7; TRBD1 matches 8 bases. Germline lookup yields CDR1 MNHEY and CDR2 SMNVEV (reference sequence). The CDR3 runs to 14 residues. With 6 bases clipped from V and 5 bases from J, the junction kept 9 bases outside the gene matches.

The CDR3 DNA reads as TGTGCCAGCAGCTTACAGGGCGGCGGGGTTGTTGGCTACACCTTC. It is translated as CASSLQGGGVVGYTF. The genes are TRBV7-9 and TRBJ1-2; the D gene is possibly TRBD1 (5 bases). Germline-derived CDR1 and CDR2 are SEHNR and FQNEAQ (reference sequence). This CDR3 contains 15 residues. Trimming pared 2 bases from V and 7 bases from J, leaving 17 bases between.

The J gene is TRBJ2-2, the V gene TRBV27; TRBD1 agrees at 8 bases. With 2 bases clipped from V and 6 bases from J, the junction kept 5 bases outside the gene matches. The CDR3 loop spans 15 amino acids. Germline V gene sequence: CDR1 MNHEY, CDR2 SMNVEV (reference sequence). CDR3 bases: TGTGCCAGCAGTTTAGGTCCAGGGGGCCCCGGGGAGCTGTTTTTT. It is translated as CASSLGPGGPGELFF.

This sequence joins TRBV20-1 and TRBJ1-5; D possibly corresponds to TRBD1 (6 bases). The CDR3 sequence is 16 residues long. Germline loops: CDR1 DFQATT, CDR2 SNEGSKA (reference sequence). V shed 3 bases and J shed 1 base, with 16 bases lying between them. CDR3 bases: TGCAGTGCTAGTCGAGGGGGGGACTTAAGCAATCAGCCCCAGCATTTT. Translating it yields CSASRGGDLSNQPQHF.

The CDR3: CATTPLKRGGNTEAFF. The DNA of the CDR3 is TGTGCCACCACACCTCTTAAAAGGGGGGGGAACACTGAAGCTTTCTTT. The chain has TRBV19 and TRBJ1-1, with TRBD1 as a possible D gene (6 bases). Germline values: CDR1 LNHDA, CDR2 SQIVND (reference sequence). CDR3 length: 16 amino acids. Trimming cost V 10 bases and J 1 base, with 22 bases left between them.